A selection of T cell receptor beta chains follows, all from one sample in a study of human T cells and chemical hapten exposure. TCRdb reanalysed the reads using MiXCR and keeps one entry per CDR3 protein. Of 100,000 to 150,000 distinct CDR3 sequences listed, less than 10% were seen once; the top ten hold more than 1.3%. Sequencing was performed on whole blood. Receptors were obtained from a human donor in good health. Some clones in this sample may be carry-over from other donors' samples. The CDR3 runs from the conserved cysteine through the conserved F or W. A D gene is named only where the DNA matches it firmly. Only part of the rows carry a size: once, few, many, or a class if the clone is expanded.

j_call d_call clone_size v_call cdr3_aa cdr3_nt
TRBJ2-7 - many TRBV2 CASSEFPDSPYEQYF TGTGCCAGCAGTGAGTTCCCGGACAGTCCCTACGAGCAGTACTTC
TRBJ2-5 TRBD2 few TRBV5-6 CASSAVTSRQETQYF TGTGCCAGCAGCGCGGTGACTAGCCGCCAAGAGACCCAGTACTTC
TRBJ1-6 TRBD1 - TRBV4-1 CASSQSTGPNSPLHF TGCGCCAGCAGCCAGTCGACAGGGCCTAATTCACCCCTCCACTTT
TRBJ2-1 - - TRBV11-1 CASSLEDYQAPYNEQFF TGTGCCAGCAGCTTAGAAGACTACCAGGCCCCTTACAATGAGCAGTTCTTC
TRBJ2-7 - many TRBV6-5 CASSPQLAGNYEQYF TGTGCCAGCAGCCCACAATTGGCGGGGAACTACGAGCAGTACTTC
TRBJ1-2 TRBD1 few TRBV4-2 CASSKSAGTGGGDYGYTF TGTGCCAGCAGCAAATCCGCCGGGACAGGGGGCGGCGACTATGGCTACACCTTC
TRBJ1-5 - few TRBV12-5 CASGWGEPQHF TGTGCTAGTGGTTGGGGGGAGCCCCAGCATTTT
TRBJ2-4 - - TRBV7-9 CASSLQGRWAKNIQYF TGTGCCAGCAGCCTACAGGGAAGGTGGGCCAAAAACATTCAGTACTTC
TRBJ2-1 TRBD2 - TRBV20-1 CSARDGGSLNEQFF TGCAGTGCTAGAGATGGCGGGAGTCTCAATGAGCAGTTCTTC
TRBJ2-1 TRBD1 - TRBV6-5 CAGSFPGQGSYNEQFF TGTGCCGGCAGTTTTCCGGGACAGGGGTCCTACAATGAGCAGTTCTTC
TRBJ2-5 TRBD2 few TRBV11-2 CASSFPPLTSGNQETQYF TGTGCCAGCAGCTTCCCCCCTCTTACTAGCGGGAATCAAGAGACCCAGTACTTC
TRBJ1-1 - - TRBV6-5 CASSYSMGALMNTEAFF TGTGCCAGCAGTTACTCGATGGGGGCCCTTATGAACACTGAAGCTTTCTTT
TRBJ1-4 TRBD1 many TRBV6-1 CASALGQGVTNEKLFF TGTGCCAGCGCTCTGGGACAGGGGGTAACTAATGAAAAACTGTTTTTT
TRBJ2-4 TRBD2 - TRBV6-5 CASSYGRGGAAKNIQYF TGTGCCAGCAGTTACGGGCGCGGGGGGGCAGCCAAAAACATTCAGTACTTC
TRBJ1-2 TRBD1 - TRBV12-3/TRBV12-4 CASSWGPVIMGQGARNYGYTF TGTGCCAGCAGTTGGGGCCCCGTGATTATGGGACAGGGGGCACGGAACTATGGCTACACCTTC
TRBJ1-2 TRBD1 many TRBV18 CASSLGTALYGYTF TGTGCCAGCTCACTCGGGACAGCCCTCTATGGCTACACCTTC
TRBJ2-3 TRBD2 many TRBV6-1 CASIKERRGGDTQYF TGTGCCAGCATAAAGGAGCGGAGGGGAGGGGATACGCAGTATTTT
TRBJ1-1 TRBD1 - TRBV20-1 CSARVLDRGNTEAFF TGCAGTGCTAGAGTTCTGGACAGGGGAAACACTGAAGCTTTCTTT
TRBJ1-1 - many TRBV11-1 CASSSVRSLNTEAFF TGTGCCAGCAGCTCCGTACGGTCCCTGAACACTGAAGCTTTCTTT
TRBJ2-2 TRBD1 many TRBV20-1 CSARGGTGTRIPGELFF TGCAGTGCTAGAGGGGGGACAGGGACTCGAATTCCCGGGGAGCTGTTTTTT
TRBJ2-1 - - TRBV27 CASGGTAYNEQFF TGTGCCAGCGGGGGGACAGCGTACAATGAGCAGTTCTTC
TRBJ2-7 - many TRBV7-2 CASSFPSSYEQYF TGTGCCAGCAGCTTCCCTAGCTCCTACGAGCAGTACTTC
TRBJ2-7 - many TRBV7-2 CASRAAGQLYEQYF TGTGCCAGCAGAGCGGCGGGACAGCTCTACGAGCAGTACTTC
TRBJ2-7 - many TRBV7-9 CASSLDSTYEQYF TGTGCCAGCAGCTTAGACAGTACCTACGAGCAGTACTTC
TRBJ2-1 - few TRBV15 CATSRVMNSNEQFF TGTGCCACCAGCAGAGTAATGAACAGCAATGAGCAGTTCTTC
TRBJ2-7 - few TRBV7-9 CASGHLTGPYEQYF TGTGCCAGCGGACACCTTACAGGGCCCTACGAGCAGTACTTC
TRBJ2-5 - - TRBV7-2 CASSQHQGGRETQYF TGTGCCAGCAGCCAACACCAGGGGGGAAGAGAGACCCAGTACTTC
TRBJ2-7 TRBD1 many TRBV6-5 CASSYGQGRNEQYF TGTGCCAGCAGTTACGGACAGGGAAGGAACGAGCAGTACTTC
TRBJ1-1 - many TRBV7-9 CASSLGVGTEAFF TGTGCCAGCAGCTTAGGCGTGGGCACTGAAGCTTTCTTT
TRBJ2-7 - many TRBV29-1 CSVPRQGSSYEQYF TGCAGCGTCCCCCGGCAGGGGAGCTCCTACGAGCAGTACTTC
TRBJ2-7 TRBD1 - TRBV12-3/TRBV12-4 CASSPGQGYGQYF TGTGCCAGCAGCCCGGGACAGGGCTACGGGCAGTACTTC
TRBJ2-1 TRBD1 many TRBV7-9 CASSLRNWGQGAYNEQFF TGTGCCAGCAGCTTAAGAAATTGGGGACAGGGGGCCTACAATGAGCAGTTCTTC
TRBJ2-1 TRBD2 many TRBV30 CAGLRREGRGNEQFF TGTGCCGGGTTACGGCGGGAGGGCCGAGGCAATGAGCAGTTCTTC
TRBJ1-6 - many TRBV7-9 CASSLGETYNSPLHF TGTGCCAGCAGCTTAGGAGAGACATACAATTCACCCCTCCACTTT
TRBJ2-1 TRBD1 many TRBV18 CASSPPGQGSSYNEQFF TGTGCCAGCTCACCGCCGGGACAGGGCAGCTCCTACAATGAGCAGTTCTTC
TRBJ1-1 - many TRBV29-1 CSVTRSGSLNTEAFF TGCAGCGTTACCCGCAGTGGCAGTTTGAACACTGAAGCTTTCTTT
TRBJ1-2 - many TRBV12-3/TRBV12-4 CASNALPANYGYTF TGTGCCAGCAACGCTCTCCCAGCTAACTATGGCTACACCTTC
TRBJ1-6 TRBD1 few TRBV19 CASSERTGSSYNSPLHF TGTGCCAGTAGTGAACGGACAGGGAGCTCCTATAATTCACCCCTCCACTTT
TRBJ2-3 - many TRBV4-1 CASSLSALQDTQYF TGCGCCAGCAGCCTTAGCGCCTTGCAGGATACGCAGTATTTT
TRBJ1-5 TRBD1 - TRBV20-1 CSARGTGNNQPQHF TGCAGTGCTAGAGGGACAGGAAACAATCAGCCCCAGCATTTT
TRBJ2-7 - many TRBV19 CASRTGTGAYEQYF TGTGCCAGTAGAACCGGGACGGGAGCCTACGAGCAGTACTTC
TRBJ1-5 - many TRBV25-1 CASSGGERNQPQHF TGTGCCAGCAGTGGAGGGGAGCGCAATCAGCCCCAGCATTTT
TRBJ1-2 - many TRBV6-2/TRBV6-3 CASSYAGHENYGYTF TGTGCCAGCAGTTACGCGGGACATGAGAACTATGGCTACACCTTC
TRBJ2-5 TRBD1 many TRBV27 CASSYKRGREETQYF TGTGCCAGCAGTTATAAGAGGGGGCGTGAAGAGACCCAGTACTTC
TRBJ1-1 - few TRBV9 CASSVGKGEAFF TGTGCCAGCAGCGTAGGGAAGGGCGAAGCTTTCTTT
TRBJ2-2 TRBD2 - TRBV3-1 CASRRLAGVVTGELFF TGTGCCAGCCGACGACTAGCGGGGGTTGTCACCGGGGAGCTGTTTTTT
TRBJ2-5 TRBD1 many TRBV7-7 CASSLRTGTFTTQYF TGTGCCAGCAGCTTACGGACAGGGACCTTTACGACCCAGTACTTC
TRBJ2-2 - - TRBV7-2 CASSPQGGAGAGELFF TGTGCCAGCAGCCCACAGGGGGGGGCTGGGGCCGGGGAGCTGTTTTTT
TRBJ2-3 TRBD2 - TRBV9 CASSVSGETDTQYF TGTGCCAGCAGCGTAAGCGGGGAGACAGATACGCAGTATTTT
TRBJ2-7 - - TRBV6-5 CASSLHQSLSYEQYF TGTGCCAGCAGCCTCCACCAGTCCCTCTCCTACGAGCAGTACTTC
TRBJ1-5 TRBD1 few TRBV2 CASSARQTGVGEPQHF TGTGCCAGCAGTGCCCGACAGACAGGGGTGGGGGAACCCCAGCATTTT
TRBJ2-3 TRBD2 few TRBV5-6 CASSLERWGLAGVEDTQYF TGTGCCAGCAGCTTGGAGCGGTGGGGACTAGCGGGAGTTGAAGATACGCAGTATTTT
TRBJ1-5 TRBD1 few TRBV12-3/TRBV12-4 CASSPDRVNQPQHF TGTGCCAGCAGTCCCGACAGGGTCAATCAGCCCCAGCATTTT
TRBJ2-1 TRBD2 few TRBV20-1 CSAIPTSGRHNEQFF TGCAGTGCTATCCCAACTAGCGGGAGACACAATGAGCAGTTCTTC
TRBJ2-1 - many TRBV4-1 CASSQDAAEAYNEQFF TGCGCCAGCAGCCAAGACGCAGCGGAAGCGTACAATGAGCAGTTCTTC
TRBJ2-1 - many TRBV5-1 CASSPNAWSSYNEQFF TGCGCCAGCAGCCCGAACGCGTGGAGCTCCTACAATGAGCAGTTCTTC
TRBJ2-3 - many TRBV5-1 CASSLSAGTSTDTQYF TGCGCCAGCAGCTTGTCTGCAGGGACTAGCACAGATACGCAGTATTTT
TRBJ1-1 - - TRBV2 CASTRTVQNTEAFF TGTGCCAGCACCCGGACAGTACAGAACACTGAAGCTTTCTTT
TRBJ2-3 TRBD2 - TRBV5-1 CASSYEGLAGNTDTQYF TGCGCCAGCAGCTATGAAGGACTAGCGGGGAACACAGATACGCAGTATTTT
TRBJ2-3 TRBD2 few TRBV6-2/TRBV6-3 CASSAGTSGGNTQYF TGTGCCAGCAGCGCCGGGACTAGCGGGGGGAATACGCAGTATTTT